This T cell receptor (beta chain) was observed in a study of blood T cells in healthy people across ages. Study-wide context: Per every two T cells, about one barcoded beta molecule was captured by template switching.

Concerning this clonotype: Its antigen remains unidentified.

Study conclusions and caveats: In long-lived donors, naive CD4+ cell counts and diversity exceeded those of aged donors.

The use of a sample-barcoded 5' primer and a J-beta primer mix characterized a second PCR of about 7 to 12 cycles. Each of the samples gave a minimum of 2.5 million paired-end reads that contained CDR3. TCRdb re-analysed the 5' RACE reads in MiXCR, keeping a single row per CDR3 protein. The sample lists 2 million or so distinct CDR3 sequences; around 48% were seen once. The CDR3 covers 13 residues. CDR1 is SGDLS, CDR2 YYNGEE, per germline. The V gene end was trimmed by 4 bases and the J gene end by 6 bases; junction bases not matched to a gene: 3. Each sample yielded at least 5 micrograms of PBMC total RNA.

Specimen: blood. The rearrangement joins TRBV9 to TRBJ2-1; the match to TRBD1 covers 8 bases. The source is a woman in her forties in good health. Here the CDR3 reads CASSTDRANEQFF. In DNA, the CDR3 is TGTGCCAGCAGCACGGACAGGGCCAATGAGCAGTTCTTC.